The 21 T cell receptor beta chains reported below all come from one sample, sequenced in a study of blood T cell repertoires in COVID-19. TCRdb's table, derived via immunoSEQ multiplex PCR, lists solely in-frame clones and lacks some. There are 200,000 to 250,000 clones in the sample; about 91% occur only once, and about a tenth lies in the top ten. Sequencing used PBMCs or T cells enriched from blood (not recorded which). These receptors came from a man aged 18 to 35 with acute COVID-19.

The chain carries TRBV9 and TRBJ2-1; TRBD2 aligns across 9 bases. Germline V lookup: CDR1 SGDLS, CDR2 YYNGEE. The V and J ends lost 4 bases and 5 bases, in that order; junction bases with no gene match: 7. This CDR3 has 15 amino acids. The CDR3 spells CASSTGTSRHNEQFF. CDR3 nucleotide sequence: TGTGCCAGCAGCACCGGGACTAGCAGACACAATGAGCAGTTCTTC.

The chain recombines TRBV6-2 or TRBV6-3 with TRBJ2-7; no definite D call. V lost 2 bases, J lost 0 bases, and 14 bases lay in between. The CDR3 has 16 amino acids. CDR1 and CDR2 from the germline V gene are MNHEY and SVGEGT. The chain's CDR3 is CASSYPELIPSYEQYF. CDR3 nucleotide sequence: TGTGCCAGCAGTTACCCCGAACTTATCCCCTCCTACGAGCAGTACTTC.

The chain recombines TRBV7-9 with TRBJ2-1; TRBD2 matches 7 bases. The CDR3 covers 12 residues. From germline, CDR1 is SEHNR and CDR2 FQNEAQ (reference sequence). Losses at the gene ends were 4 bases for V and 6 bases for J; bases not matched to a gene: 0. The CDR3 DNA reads TGTGCCAGCAGCTGGGGGGGCAATGAGCAGTTCTTC. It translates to CASSWGGNEQFF.

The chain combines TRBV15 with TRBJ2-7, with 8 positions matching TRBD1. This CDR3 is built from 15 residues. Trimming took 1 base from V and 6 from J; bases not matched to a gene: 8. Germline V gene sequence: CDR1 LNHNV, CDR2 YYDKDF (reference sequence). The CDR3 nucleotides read TGTGCCACCAGCAGAGGTAATACAGGGGGAGGCGAGCAGTACTTC. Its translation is CATSRGNTGGGEQYF.

As DNA, the CDR3 is TGTGCCAGCAGATGGGACAGCGCGGCTTCACCCCTCCACTTT. Translated: CASRWDSAASPLHF. The V gene is TRBV7-3, the J gene TRBJ1-6, with TRBD1 matching over 7 bases. The CDR3 contains 14 residues. With 6 bases clipped from V and 9 bases from J, the junction kept 8 bases outside the gene matches. Germline CDR1 SGHTA, CDR2 FQGTGA.

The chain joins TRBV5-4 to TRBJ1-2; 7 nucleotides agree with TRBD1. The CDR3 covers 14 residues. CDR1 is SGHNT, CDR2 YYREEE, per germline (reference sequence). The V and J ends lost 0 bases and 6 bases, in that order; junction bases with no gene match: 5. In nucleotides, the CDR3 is TGTGCCAGCAGCTTGGGGGACAGCCCCGATGGCTACACCTTC. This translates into CASSLGDSPDGYTF.

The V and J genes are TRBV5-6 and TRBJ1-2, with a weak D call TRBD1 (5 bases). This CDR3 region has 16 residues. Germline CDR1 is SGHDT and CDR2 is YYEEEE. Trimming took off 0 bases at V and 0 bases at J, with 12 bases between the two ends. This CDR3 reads CASSLATGEPNYGYTF. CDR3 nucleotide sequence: TGTGCCAGCAGCTTGGCTACAGGAGAACCTAACTATGGCTACACCTTC. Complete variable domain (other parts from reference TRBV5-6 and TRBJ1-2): DAGVTQSPTHLIKTRGQQVTLRCSPKSGHDTVSWYQQALGQGPQFIFQYYEEEERQRGNFPDRFSGHQFPNYSSELNVNALLLGDSALYLCASSLATGEPNYGYTFGSGTRLTVV.

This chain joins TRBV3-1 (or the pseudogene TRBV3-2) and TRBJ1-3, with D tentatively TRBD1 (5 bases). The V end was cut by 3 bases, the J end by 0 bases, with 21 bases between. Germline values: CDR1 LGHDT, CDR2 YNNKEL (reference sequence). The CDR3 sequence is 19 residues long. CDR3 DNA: TGTGCCAGCAGCCATACCGGCGGCAGGGTTCTTCTCTCTGGAAACACCATATATTTT. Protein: CASSHTGGRVLLSGNTIYF.

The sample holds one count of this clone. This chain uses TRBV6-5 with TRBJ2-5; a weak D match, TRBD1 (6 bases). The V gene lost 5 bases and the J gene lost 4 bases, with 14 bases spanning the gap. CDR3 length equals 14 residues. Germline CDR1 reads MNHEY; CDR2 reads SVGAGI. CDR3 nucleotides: TGTGCCAGCAGTCTACAGGGTTCCGCAGAGACCCAGTACTTC. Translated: CASSLQGSAETQYF.

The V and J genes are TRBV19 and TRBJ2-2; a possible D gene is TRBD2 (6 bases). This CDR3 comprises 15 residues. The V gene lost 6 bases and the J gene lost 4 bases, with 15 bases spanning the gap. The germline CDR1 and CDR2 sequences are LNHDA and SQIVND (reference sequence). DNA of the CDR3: TGTGCCAGTAGCCGGCGGGATCCTGGCACCGGGGAGCTGTTTTTT. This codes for CASSRRDPGTGELFF.

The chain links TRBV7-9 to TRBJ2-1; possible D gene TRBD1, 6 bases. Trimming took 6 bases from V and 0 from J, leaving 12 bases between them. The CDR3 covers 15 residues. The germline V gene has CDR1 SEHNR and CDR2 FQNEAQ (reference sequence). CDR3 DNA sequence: TGTGCCAGCAGGCCTACAGGGAGCTCCTACAATGAGCAGTTCTTC. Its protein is CASRPTGSSYNEQFF. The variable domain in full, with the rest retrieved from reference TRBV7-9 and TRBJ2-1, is DTGVSQNPRHKITKRGQNVTFRCDPISEHNRLYWYRQTLGQGPEFLTYFQNEAQLEKSRLLSDRFSAERPKGSFSTLEIQRTEQGDSAMYLCASRPTGSSYNEQFFGPGTRLTVL.

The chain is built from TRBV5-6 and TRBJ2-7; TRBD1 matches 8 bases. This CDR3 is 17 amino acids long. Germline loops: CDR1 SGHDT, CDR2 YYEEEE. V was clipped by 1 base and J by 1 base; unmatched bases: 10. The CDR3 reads CASSLLGSGGWSYEQYF. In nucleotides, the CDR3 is TGTGCCAGCAGCTTGCTGGGGTCAGGGGGCTGGTCCTACGAGCAGTACTTC.

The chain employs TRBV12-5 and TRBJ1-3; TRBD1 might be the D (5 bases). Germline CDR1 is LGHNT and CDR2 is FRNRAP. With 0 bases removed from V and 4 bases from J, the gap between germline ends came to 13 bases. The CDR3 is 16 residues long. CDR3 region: CASGLVPPGYGNTIYF. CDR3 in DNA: TGTGCTAGTGGTTTGGTACCCCCAGGGTACGGAAACACCATATATTTT.

The CDR3 loop is CASSLSGVNTEAFF. For the CDR3, the DNA is TGTGCCAGCAGCTTGTCCGGAGTGAACACTGAAGCTTTCTTT. The chain links TRBV5-6 to TRBJ1-1, with D unclear. V shed 1 base and J shed 0 bases, with 7 bases lying between them. In germline, CDR1 is SGHDT, CDR2 YYEEEE. The CDR3 runs to 14 residues.

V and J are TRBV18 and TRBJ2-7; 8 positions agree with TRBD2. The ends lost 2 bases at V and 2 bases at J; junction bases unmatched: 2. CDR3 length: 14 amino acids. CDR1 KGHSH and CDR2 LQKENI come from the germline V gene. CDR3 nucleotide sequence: TGTGCCAGCTCACCAAGCGGGAGCCCCTACGAGCAGTACTTC. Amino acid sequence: CASSPSGSPYEQYF.

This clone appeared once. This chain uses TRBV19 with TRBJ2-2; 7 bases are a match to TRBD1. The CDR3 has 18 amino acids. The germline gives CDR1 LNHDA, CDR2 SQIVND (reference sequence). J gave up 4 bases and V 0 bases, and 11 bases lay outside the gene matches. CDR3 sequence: CASSIDVTGTAGTGELFF. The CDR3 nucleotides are TGTGCCAGTAGTATAGATGTTACCGGGACAGCAGGCACCGGGGAGCTGTTTTTT.

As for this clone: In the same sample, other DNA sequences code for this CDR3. CDR3 loop: CASSSQDDTEAFF. The DNA for the CDR3 is TGTGCCAGCAGCTCACAGGACGACACTGAAGCTTTCTTT. The chain is built from TRBV5-5 and TRBJ1-1; possibly TRBD1 for D (5 bases). Germline V gives CDR1 SGHKS, CDR2 YYEKEE (reference sequence). The CDR3 has 13 residues. The V end lost 3 bases, the J end lost 3 bases, and 9 bases lay between the germline ends.

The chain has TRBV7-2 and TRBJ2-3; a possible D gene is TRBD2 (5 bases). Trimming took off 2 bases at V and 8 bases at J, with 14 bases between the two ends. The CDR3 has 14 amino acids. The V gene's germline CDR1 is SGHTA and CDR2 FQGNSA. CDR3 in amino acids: CASSLMDPGVTQYF. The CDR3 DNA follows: TGTGCCAGCAGCTTAATGGACCCCGGGGTTACGCAGTATTTT.

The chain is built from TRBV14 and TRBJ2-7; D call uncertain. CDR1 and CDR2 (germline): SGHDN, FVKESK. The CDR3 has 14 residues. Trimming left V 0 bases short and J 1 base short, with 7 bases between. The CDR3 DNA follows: TGTGCCAGCAGCCAAGAAACAAGATCCTACGAGCAGTACTTC. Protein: CASSQETRSYEQYF.

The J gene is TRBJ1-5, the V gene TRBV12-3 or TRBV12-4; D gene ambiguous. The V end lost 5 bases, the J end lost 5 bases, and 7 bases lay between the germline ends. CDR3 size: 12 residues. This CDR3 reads CASSTTYQPQHF. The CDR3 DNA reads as TGTGCCAGCAGTACCACTTATCAGCCCCAGCATTTT.

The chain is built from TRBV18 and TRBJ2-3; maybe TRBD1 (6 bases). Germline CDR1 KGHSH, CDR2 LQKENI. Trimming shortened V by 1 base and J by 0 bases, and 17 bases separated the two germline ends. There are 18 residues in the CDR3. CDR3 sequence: CASSPHDARGGSTDTQYF. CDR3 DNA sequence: TGTGCCAGCTCACCACATGACGCCCGAGGGGGTAGCACAGATACGCAGTATTTT.